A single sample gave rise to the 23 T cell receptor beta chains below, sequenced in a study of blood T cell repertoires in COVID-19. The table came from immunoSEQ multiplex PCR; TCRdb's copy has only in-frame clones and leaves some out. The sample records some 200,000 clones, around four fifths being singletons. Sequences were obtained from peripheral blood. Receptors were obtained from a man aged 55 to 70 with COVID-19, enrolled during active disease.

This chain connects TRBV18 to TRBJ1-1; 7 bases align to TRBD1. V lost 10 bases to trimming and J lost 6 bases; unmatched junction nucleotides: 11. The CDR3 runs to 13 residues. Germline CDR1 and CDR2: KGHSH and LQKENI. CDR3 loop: CATHSRGVSEAFF. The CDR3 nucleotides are TGTGCCACCCACTCCAGGGGGGTCTCTGAAGCTTTCTTT. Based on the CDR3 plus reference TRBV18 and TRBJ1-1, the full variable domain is NAGVMQNPRHLVRRRGQEARLRCSPMKGHSHVYWYRQLPEEGLKFMVYLQKENIIDESGMPKERFSAEFPKEGPSILRIQQVVRGDSAAYFCATHSRGVSEAFFGQGTRLTVV.

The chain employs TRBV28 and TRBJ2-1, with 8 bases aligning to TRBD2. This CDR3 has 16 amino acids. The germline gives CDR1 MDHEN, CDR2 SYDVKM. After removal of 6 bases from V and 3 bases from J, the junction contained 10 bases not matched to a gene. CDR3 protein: CASSRLGGGRYNEQFF. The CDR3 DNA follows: TGTGCCAGCAGCCGATTGGGCGGGGGGCGCTACAATGAGCAGTTCTTC.

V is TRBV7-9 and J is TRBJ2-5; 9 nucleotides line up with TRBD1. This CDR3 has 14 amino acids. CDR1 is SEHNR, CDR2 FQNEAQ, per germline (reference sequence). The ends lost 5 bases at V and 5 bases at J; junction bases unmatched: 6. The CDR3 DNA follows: TGTGCCAGCAGCCGTTCGACAGGGGGTGAGACCCAGTACTTC. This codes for CASSRSTGGETQYF.

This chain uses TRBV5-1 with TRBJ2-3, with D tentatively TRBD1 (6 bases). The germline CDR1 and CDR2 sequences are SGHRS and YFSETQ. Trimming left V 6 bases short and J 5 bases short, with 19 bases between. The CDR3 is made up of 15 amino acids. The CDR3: CASTGAGREEDTQYF. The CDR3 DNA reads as TGCGCCAGCACAGGGGCGGGCCGCGAGGAAGATACGCAGTATTTT.

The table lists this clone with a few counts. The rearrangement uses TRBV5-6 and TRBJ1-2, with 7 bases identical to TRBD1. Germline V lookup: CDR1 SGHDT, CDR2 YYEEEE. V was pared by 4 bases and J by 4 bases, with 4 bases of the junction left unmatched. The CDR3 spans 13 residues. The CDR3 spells CASSTGTAYGYTF. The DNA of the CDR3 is TGTGCCAGCAGCACAGGGACAGCCTATGGCTACACCTTC.

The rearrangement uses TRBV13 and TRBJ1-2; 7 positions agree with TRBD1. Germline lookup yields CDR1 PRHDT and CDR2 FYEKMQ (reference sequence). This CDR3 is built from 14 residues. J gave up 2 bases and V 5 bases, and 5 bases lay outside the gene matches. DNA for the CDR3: TGTGCCAGCAGCCCACCGACAGGGAACTATGGCTACACCTTC. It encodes CASSPPTGNYGYTF.

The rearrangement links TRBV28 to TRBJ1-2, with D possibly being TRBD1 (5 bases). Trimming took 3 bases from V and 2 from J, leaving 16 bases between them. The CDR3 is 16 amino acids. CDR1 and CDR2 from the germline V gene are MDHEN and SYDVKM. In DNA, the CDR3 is TGTGCCAGCAGTTTGGCCGGGACCGGGGGGAACTATGGCTACACCTTC. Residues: CASSLAGTGGNYGYTF.

CDR3 DNA: TGCGCCAGCAGCTTGGTTATCACCGGGGAGCTGTTTTTT. Its protein is CASSLVITGELFF. V gene TRBV5-1 combines with J gene TRBJ2-2; D remains unclear. CDR1 is SGHRS and CDR2 is YFSETQ in the germline V gene. This CDR3 region has 13 residues. V was cut by 0 bases and J by 4 bases, with 4 bases left in between.

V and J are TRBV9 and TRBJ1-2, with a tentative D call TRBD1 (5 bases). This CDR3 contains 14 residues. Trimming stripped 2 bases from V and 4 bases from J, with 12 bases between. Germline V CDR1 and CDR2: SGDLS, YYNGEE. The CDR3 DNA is TGTGCCAGCAGCGTTAACGGGGGGACCTATGGCTACACCTTC. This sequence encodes CASSVNGGTYGYTF.

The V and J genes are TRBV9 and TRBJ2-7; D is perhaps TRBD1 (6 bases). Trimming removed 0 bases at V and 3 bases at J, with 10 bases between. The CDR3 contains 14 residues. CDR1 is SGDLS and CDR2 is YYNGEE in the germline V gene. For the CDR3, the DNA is TGTGCCAGCAGCGTAGGGGACACCTACTACGAGCAGTACTTC. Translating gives CASSVGDTYYEQYF.

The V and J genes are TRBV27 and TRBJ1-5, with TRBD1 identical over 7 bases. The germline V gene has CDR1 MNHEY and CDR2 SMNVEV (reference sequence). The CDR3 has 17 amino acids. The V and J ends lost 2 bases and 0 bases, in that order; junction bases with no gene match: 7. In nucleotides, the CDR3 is TGTGCCAGCAGTTTACGGGGACAGTACAATAGCAATCAGCCCCAGCATTTT. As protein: CASSLRGQYNSNQPQHF.

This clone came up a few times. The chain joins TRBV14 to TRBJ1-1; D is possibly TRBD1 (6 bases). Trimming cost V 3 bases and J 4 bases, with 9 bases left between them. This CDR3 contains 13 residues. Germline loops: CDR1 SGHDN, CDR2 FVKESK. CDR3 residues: CASSQATGTEAFF. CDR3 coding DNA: TGTGCCAGCAGCCAGGCGACAGGCACTGAAGCTTTCTTT.

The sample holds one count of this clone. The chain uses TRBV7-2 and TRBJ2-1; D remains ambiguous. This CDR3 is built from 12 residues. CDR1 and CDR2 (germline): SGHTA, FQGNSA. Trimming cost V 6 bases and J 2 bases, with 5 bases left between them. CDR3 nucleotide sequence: TGTGCCAGCAGTCTCCCCTACAATGAGCAGTTCTTC. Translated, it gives CASSLPYNEQFF. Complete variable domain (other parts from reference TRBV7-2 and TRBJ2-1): GAGVSQSPSNKVTEKGKDVELRCDPISGHTALYWYRQSLGQGLEFLIYFQGNSAPDKSGLPSDRFSAERTGGSVSTLTIQRTQQEDSAVYLCASSLPYNEQFFGPGTRLTVL.

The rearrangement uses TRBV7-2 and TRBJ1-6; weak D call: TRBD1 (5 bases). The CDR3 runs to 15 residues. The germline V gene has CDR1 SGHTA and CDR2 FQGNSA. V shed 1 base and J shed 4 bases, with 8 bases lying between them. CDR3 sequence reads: CASSLVSGYNSPLHF. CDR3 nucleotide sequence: TGTGCCAGCAGCTTAGTTTCAGGGTATAATTCACCCCTCCACTTT.

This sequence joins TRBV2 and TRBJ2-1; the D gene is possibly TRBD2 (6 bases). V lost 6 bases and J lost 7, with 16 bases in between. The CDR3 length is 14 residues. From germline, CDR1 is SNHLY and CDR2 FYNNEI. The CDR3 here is CASSFRDLGNEQFF. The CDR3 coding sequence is TGTGCCAGCAGCTTCCGGGACTTAGGAAATGAGCAGTTCTTC.

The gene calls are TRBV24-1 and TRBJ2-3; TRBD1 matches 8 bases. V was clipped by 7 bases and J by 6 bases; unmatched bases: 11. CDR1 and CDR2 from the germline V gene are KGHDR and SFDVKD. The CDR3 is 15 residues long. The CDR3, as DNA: TGTGCCACCAGCCGCCCCGGACAGGGAGATGATACGCAGTATTTT. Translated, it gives CATSRPGQGDDTQYF.

The CDR3 bases are TGTGCCAGCAGCCATAGCAGACTCTATGGCTACACCTTC. Translated, it gives CASSHSRLYGYTF. The J gene is TRBJ1-2, the V gene TRBV3-1 (or the pseudogene TRBV3-2), with D hard to call. The CDR3 has 13 residues. Germline loops: CDR1 LGHDT, CDR2 YNNKEL (reference sequence). The V end was cut by 3 bases, the J end by 4 bases, with 9 bases between.

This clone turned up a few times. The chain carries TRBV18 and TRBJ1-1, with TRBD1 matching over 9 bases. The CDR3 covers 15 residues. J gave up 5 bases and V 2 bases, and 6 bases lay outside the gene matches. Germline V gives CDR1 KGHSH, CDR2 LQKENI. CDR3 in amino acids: CASSPFLDRGTEAFF. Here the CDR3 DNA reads TGTGCCAGCTCACCATTCCTTGACAGGGGGACTGAAGCTTTCTTT. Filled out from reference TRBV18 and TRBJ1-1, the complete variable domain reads NAGVMQNPRHLVRRRGQEARLRCSPMKGHSHVYWYRQLPEEGLKFMVYLQKENIIDESGMPKERFSAEFPKEGPSILRIQQVVRGDSAAYFCASSPFLDRGTEAFFGQGTRLTVV.

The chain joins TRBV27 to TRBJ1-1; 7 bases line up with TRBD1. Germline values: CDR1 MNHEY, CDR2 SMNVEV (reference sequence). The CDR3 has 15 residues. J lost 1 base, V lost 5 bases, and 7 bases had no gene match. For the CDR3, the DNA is TGTGCCAGCAGTACCACAGGGGTAAAGAACACTGAAGCTTTCTTT. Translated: CASSTTGVKNTEAFF.

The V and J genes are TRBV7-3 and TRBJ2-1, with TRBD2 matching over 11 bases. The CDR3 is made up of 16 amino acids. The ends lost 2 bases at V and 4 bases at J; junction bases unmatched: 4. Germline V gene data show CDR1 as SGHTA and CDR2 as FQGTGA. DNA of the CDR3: TGTGCCAGCAGCTTATATGGGACTAGCGGATACAATGAGCAGTTCTTC. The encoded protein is CASSLYGTSGYNEQFF.

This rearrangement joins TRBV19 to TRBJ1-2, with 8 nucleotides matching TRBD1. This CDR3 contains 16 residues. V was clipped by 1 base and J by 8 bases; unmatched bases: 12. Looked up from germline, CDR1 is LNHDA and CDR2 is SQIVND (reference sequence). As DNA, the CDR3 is TGTGCCAGTAGTATAGTTCCCCCGGGACAGGCTCCGGGCTACACCTTC. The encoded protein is CASSIVPPGQAPGYTF. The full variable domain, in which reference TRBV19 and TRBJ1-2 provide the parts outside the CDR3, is DGGITQSPKYLFRKEGQNVTLSCEQNLNHDAMYWYRQDPGQGLRLIYYSQIVNDFQKGDIAEGYSVSREKKESFPLTVTSAQKNPTAFYLCASSIVPPGQAPGYTFGSGTRLTVV.

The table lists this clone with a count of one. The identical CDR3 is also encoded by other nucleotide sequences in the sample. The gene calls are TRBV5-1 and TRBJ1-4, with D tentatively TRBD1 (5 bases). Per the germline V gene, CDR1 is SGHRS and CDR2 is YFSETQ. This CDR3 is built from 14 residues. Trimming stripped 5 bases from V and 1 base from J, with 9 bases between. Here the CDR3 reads CASSLTVTNEKLFF. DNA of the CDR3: TGCGCCAGCAGTTTGACAGTAACTAATGAAAAACTGTTTTTT. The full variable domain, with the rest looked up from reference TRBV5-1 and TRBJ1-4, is KAGVTQTPRYLIKTRGQQVTLSCSPISGHRSVSWYQQTPGQGLQFLFEYFSETQRNKGNFPGRFSGRQFSNSRSEMNVSTLELGDSALYLCASSLTVTNEKLFFGSGTQLSVL.

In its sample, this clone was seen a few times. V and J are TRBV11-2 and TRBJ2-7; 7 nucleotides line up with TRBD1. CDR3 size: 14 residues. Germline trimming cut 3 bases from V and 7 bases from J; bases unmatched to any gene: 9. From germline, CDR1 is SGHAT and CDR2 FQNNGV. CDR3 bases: TGTGCCAGCAGCTTGGGACAGACCCTTGGGGAGCAGTACTTC. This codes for CASSLGQTLGEQYF.